This T cell receptor (beta chain) comes out of a study of cytomegalovirus exposure and HLA in healthy donors. Study-wide background: Among the roughly 400 genotyped donors, 70% to 85% were placed in the Caucasian-associated ancestry cluster.

13 Jbeta primers and 60 Vbeta primers were used for the PCR. Methods used by the authors: A later analysis counted tens of millions of unique TCR beta chains, some 11 million shared. Some clones are missing from TCRdb's copy, which holds only in-frame ones; the method was immunoSEQ multiplex PCR. V and J calls and clone size follow that table, whereas D and trimming were derived from the DNA. The repertoire holds about 180,000 clones, with 80% to 90% as singletons. The CDR3 has 17 residues. From germline, CDR1 is SGHRS and CDR2 YFSETQ. V lost 1 base, J lost 8 bases, and 12 bases stayed unmatched. This clone showed up just once. The antigen remains unidentified. Regarding the study as a whole: Earlier analysis found most TCR beta V segments productive about 90% or about 30% of the time. Some TCR beta chains (roughly 160 of them) were listed as cytomegalovirus-associated.

Source material: PBMCs. The chain has TRBV5-1 and TRBJ2-1, with 10 bases fitting TRBD2. The TCR was taken from a male donor in good health and CMV-seronegative. DNA of the CDR3: TGCGCCAGCAGCTTGACGGCTAGCGGGGGCCCGTTGCATGAGCAGTTCTTC. Its translation is CASSLTASGGPLHEQFF.